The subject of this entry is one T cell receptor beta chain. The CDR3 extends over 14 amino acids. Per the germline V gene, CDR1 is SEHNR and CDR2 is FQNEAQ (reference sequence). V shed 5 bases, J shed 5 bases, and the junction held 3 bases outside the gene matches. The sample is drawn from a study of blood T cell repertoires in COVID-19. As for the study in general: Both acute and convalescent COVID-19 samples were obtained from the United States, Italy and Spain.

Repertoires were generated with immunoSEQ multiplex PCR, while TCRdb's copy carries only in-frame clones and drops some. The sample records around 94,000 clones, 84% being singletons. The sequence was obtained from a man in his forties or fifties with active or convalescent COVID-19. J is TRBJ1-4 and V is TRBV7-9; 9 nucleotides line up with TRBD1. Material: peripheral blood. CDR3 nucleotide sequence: TGTGCCAGCAGCACCGGGACAGGGAATGAAAAACTGTTTTTT. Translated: CASSTGTGNEKLFF. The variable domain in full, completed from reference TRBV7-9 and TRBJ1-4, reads DTGVSQNPRHKITKRGQNVTFRCDPISEHNRLYWYRQTLGQGPEFLTYFQNEAQLEKSRLLSDRFSAERPKGSFSTLEIQRTEQGDSAMYLCASSTGTGNEKLFFGSGTQLSVL.